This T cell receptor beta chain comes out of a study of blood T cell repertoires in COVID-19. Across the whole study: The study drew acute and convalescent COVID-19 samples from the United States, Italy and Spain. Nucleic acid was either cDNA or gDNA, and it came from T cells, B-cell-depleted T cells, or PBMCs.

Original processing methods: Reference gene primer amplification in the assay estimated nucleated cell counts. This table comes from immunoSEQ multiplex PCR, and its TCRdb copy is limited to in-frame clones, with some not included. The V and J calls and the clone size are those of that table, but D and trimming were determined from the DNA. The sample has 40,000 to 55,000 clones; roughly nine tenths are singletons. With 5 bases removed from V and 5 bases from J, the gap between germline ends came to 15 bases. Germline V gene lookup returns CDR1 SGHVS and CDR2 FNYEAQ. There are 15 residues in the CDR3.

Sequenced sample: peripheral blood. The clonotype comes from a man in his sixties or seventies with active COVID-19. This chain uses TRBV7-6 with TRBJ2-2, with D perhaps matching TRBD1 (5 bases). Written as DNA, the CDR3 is TGTGCCAGCAGCCCAGAGACAGTTACTACCGGGGAGCTGTTTTTT. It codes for CASSPETVTTGELFF.